The count of the clone carrying this T cell receptor beta chain is one. The antigen is not known. These data come from a study of T cell responses to AZD1222 COVID-19 vaccine. General study results and limits: Spike-specific TCR breadth and depth both grew after two AZD1222 doses.

TCRdb's table, derived via immunoSEQ multiplex PCR, lists solely in-frame clones and lacks some. The sample lists about 91,000 clones; approximately 90% were seen once. From germline, CDR1 is MNHEY and CDR2 SMNVEV (reference sequence). Trimming left V 9 bases short and J 2 bases short, with 8 bases between. This CDR3 has 11 amino acids. This TCR derives from an adult who received the AZD1222 COVID-19 vaccine. Specimen: peripheral blood, collected 28 days after the second AZD1222 dose. V usage is TRBV27 and J usage is TRBJ2-7, with a weak D call TRBD2 (6 bases). DNA for the CDR3: TGTGCCAGTGGAGGGGCCTACGAGCAGTACTTC. It codes for CASGGAYEQYF.